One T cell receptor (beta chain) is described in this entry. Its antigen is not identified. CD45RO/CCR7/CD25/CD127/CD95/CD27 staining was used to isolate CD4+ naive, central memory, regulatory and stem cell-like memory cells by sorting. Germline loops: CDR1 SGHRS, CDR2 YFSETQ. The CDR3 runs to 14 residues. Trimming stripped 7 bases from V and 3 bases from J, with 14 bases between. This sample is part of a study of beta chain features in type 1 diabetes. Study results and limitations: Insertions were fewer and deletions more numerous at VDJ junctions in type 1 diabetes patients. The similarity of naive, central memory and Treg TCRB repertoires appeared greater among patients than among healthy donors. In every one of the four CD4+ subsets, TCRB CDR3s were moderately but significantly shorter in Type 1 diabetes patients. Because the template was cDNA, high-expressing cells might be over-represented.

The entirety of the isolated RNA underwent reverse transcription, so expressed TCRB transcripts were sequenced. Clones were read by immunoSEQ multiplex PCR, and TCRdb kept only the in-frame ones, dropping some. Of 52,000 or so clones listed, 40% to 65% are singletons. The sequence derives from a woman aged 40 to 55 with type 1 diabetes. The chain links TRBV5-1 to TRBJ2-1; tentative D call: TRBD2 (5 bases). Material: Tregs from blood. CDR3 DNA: TGCGCCAGCGGCCTGAGGGCAGGCTACAATGAGCAGTTCTTC. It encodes CASGLRAGYNEQFF.